This entry concerns a single T cell receptor (beta chain). Its antigen remains unidentified. Trimming took 9 bases from V and 3 from J; bases not matched to a gene: 8. The CDR3 totals 14 residues. Germline CDR1 and CDR2: MDHEN and SYDVKM. TCRdb redid the calling of the 5' RACE reads with MiXCR, one entry per CDR3 protein. The sample lists 650,000 to 800,000 distinct CDR3 sequences, less than 10% seen once, with 0.8% to 1% in the top ten. This specimen comes from a study of identical twins. General study points: Clonotypes of the beta chain that were abundant in cord blood carried fewer insertions (memory repertoires showed none).

This same sample was also taken into another study, of yellow fever vaccine responses in identical twins. From that report: Twins' vaccine T cell responses reportedly seemed partly convergent and partly personalized.

The chain couples TRBV28 to TRBJ1-3; 7 nucleotides match TRBD1. The sequencing sample was made of PBMCs. The sequence was obtained from a woman in her late teens or twenties in good health. The CDR3 coding sequence is TGTGCCAGTAATCTCAGGGGGTTTGGAAACACCATATATTTT. Its protein product is CASNLRGFGNTIYF.